What follows are 28 T cell receptor beta chains derived from one specimen sequenced in a study of post-analysis software for immune sequencing data. Findings of the study overall: About 5 TRBV segments occurring more often in patients than controls included TRBV5-6, TRBV5-1 and TRBV20-1.

Libraries were made from TCR beta cDNA, and they carried unique molecular identifiers. MiXCR was run by TCRdb on the PCR reads, yielding one entry per CDR3 protein. The data show some 690,000 distinct CDR3 sequences, with roughly three fifths seen just once and about 11% held by the top ten. No antigen has been assigned to these receptors. The sample was blood. The receptors here all came from a girl under 10 years old with multiple sclerosis.

This clonotype was picked up a small number of times. The V gene is TRBV12-3 or TRBV12-4, the J gene TRBJ2-7; the match to TRBD1 covers 10 bases. V trimming: 6 bases; J trimming: 6 bases; junction bases outside the gene matches: 8. The CDR3 loop spans 14 amino acids. The CDR3 nucleotides are TGTGCCAGCAGCGTGACAGGGGGCCCAGGCGAGCAGTACTTC. Amino acids: CASSVTGGPGEQYF.

The chain couples TRBV9 to TRBJ1-2; the D is unclear. The CDR3 spans 13 residues. Trimming removed 3 bases at V and 7 bases at J, with 13 bases between. The germline CDR1 and CDR2 sequences are SGDLS and YYNGEE. The chain's CDR3 is CASSENRGLGYTF. The DNA of the CDR3 is TGTGCCAGCAGCGAGAACAGAGGTCTTGGCTACACCTTC.

This clonotype has just a few counts. V gene TRBV10-1 combines with J gene TRBJ2-6; D may be TRBD1 (6 bases). V lost 0 bases to trimming and J lost 4 bases, with 13 bases between them. CDR1 and CDR2 (germline): WNHNN, SYGVQD (reference sequence). CDR3 length equals 17 residues. CDR3 sequence reads: CASSESVAGAGANVLTF. CDR3 in DNA: TGCGCCAGCAGTGAGTCGGTTGCAGGGGCAGGGGCCAACGTCCTGACTTTC.

This chain uses TRBV2 with TRBJ2-5; D is possibly TRBD1 or TRBD2 (7 bases each). There are 14 residues in the CDR3. Trimming left V 6 bases short and J 2 bases short, with 13 bases between. The V gene's germline CDR1 is SNHLY and CDR2 FYNNEI. The CDR3 coding sequence is TGTGCCAGCAGAGCGGGACAGCTACAAGAGACCCAGTACTTC. Protein sequence: CASRAGQLQETQYF.

In its sample, this clonotype was seen a few times. The chain recombines TRBV28 with TRBJ2-7; TRBD2 might be the D (6 bases). V lost 3 bases and J 2 bases, leaving 11 bases between the germline ends. This CDR3 spans 14 amino acids. CDR1 and CDR2 (germline): MDHEN, SYDVKM. The CDR3 protein is CASSLGREPYEQYF. The DNA of the CDR3 is TGTGCCAGCAGTTTGGGACGGGAGCCCTACGAGCAGTACTTC.

The rearrangement joins TRBV4-1 to TRBJ2-4; D not certain. The germline V and J ends were trimmed by 0 bases and 9 bases, with 0 bases remaining between them. CDR3 size: 10 residues. The germline V gene has CDR1 MGHRA and CDR2 YSYEKL. The CDR3 DNA reads as TGCGCCAGCAGCCAAGACATTCAGTACTTC. Its translation: CASSQDIQYF.

This clonotype was counted a few times. V usage is TRBV2 and J usage is TRBJ2-3; weak D call: TRBD2 (6 bases). CDR3 length equals 14 residues. The germline V gene encodes CDR1 SNHLY and CDR2 FYNNEI. V gave up 4 bases and J gave up 7 bases, with 15 bases separating them. The CDR3 DNA follows: TGTGCCAGCAGTGCGGGGACTGGCGGAAATACGCAGTATTTT. Its protein product is CASSAGTGGNTQYF. Drawing the rest from reference TRBV2 and TRBJ2-3, the complete variable domain is EPEVTQTPSHQVTQMGQEVILRCVPISNHLYFYWYRQILGQKVEFLVSFYNNEISEKSEIFDDQFSVERPDGSNFTLKIRSTKLEDSAMYFCASSAGTGGNTQYFGPGTRLTVL.

About this clonotype itself: One junction end does not reproduce the germline sequence, and a read error may be involved. V is TRBV6-6 and J is TRBJ2-2; D could derive from TRBD1 or TRBD2 (6 bases each). Germline V gene lookup returns CDR1 MNHNY and CDR2 SVGAGI (reference sequence). The CDR3 extends over 16 amino acids. The CDR3 nucleotides read TGTGCCAGCAGTTATGAGGGGGGCGGCAGCACCAGGGAGCTGTTTTTT. Translated: CASSYEGGGSTRELFF.

The rearrangement links TRBV12-3 or TRBV12-4 to TRBJ2-3; the D is unclear. This CDR3 has 16 amino acids. V shed 4 bases and J shed 1 base, with 15 bases lying between them. CDR3 sequence reads: CASSSIPQRCTDTQYF. The CDR3 nucleotides read TGTGCCAGCAGTTCCATCCCCCAACGGTGCACAGATACGCAGTATTTT.

The chain recombines TRBV6-2 or TRBV6-3 with TRBJ1-1; maybe TRBD1 (6 bases). Germline loops: CDR1 MNHEY, CDR2 SVGEGT. V gave up 0 bases and J gave up 5 bases, with 10 bases separating them. This CDR3 contains 14 residues. CDR3 nucleotides: TGTGCCAGCAGTTACTCGATTCAGGGGACTGAAGCTTTCTTT. Protein product: CASSYSIQGTEAFF.

This clonotype was recorded a few times. This chain joins TRBV29-1 and TRBJ2-3; the D is unclear. Germline V gives CDR1 SQVTM, CDR2 ANQGSEA. This CDR3 is 13 amino acids long. V gave up 5 bases and J gave up 4 bases, with 13 bases separating them. Written as DNA, the CDR3 is TGCAGCGTTTCTGGGATGATCCCAGATACGCAGTATTTT. This encodes CSVSGMIPDTQYF.

This clonotype has just a few counts. The V and J genes are TRBV5-6 and TRBJ2-3; tentative D call: TRBD2 (7 bases). Deletions cut 2 bases from V and 1 base from J, with 14 bases between. The germline CDR1 and CDR2 sequences are SGHDT and YYEEEE. The CDR3 contains 16 residues. This CDR3 reads CASSFRGGRRTDTQYF. For the CDR3, the DNA is TGTGCCAGCAGCTTTAGGGGGGGCCGTCGCACAGATACGCAGTATTTT. The variable domain in full, with the rest retrieved from reference TRBV5-6 and TRBJ2-3, is DAGVTQSPTHLIKTRGQQVTLRCSPKSGHDTVSWYQQALGQGPQFIFQYYEEEERQRGNFPDRFSGHQFPNYSSELNVNALLLGDSALYLCASSFRGGRRTDTQYFGPGTRLTVL.

This chain connects TRBV5-1 to TRBJ1-1; weak D call: TRBD1 (6 bases). The germline V and J ends were trimmed by 3 bases and 3 bases, with 12 bases remaining between them. The CDR3 loop spans 14 amino acids. Germline CDR1 SGHRS, CDR2 YFSETQ. CDR3 loop: CASSSTGWDTEAFF. As DNA, the CDR3 is TGCGCCAGCAGCTCTACAGGGTGGGACACTGAAGCTTTCTTT.

The chain carries TRBV5-1 and TRBJ2-3; 10 bases match TRBD1. The V segment lost 0 bases and the J segment 5 bases; nucleotides outside the gene matches: 9. Germline loops: CDR1 SGHRS, CDR2 YFSETQ. This CDR3 region has 17 residues. The CDR3 region is CASSLDIRDRGVDTQYF. As DNA, the CDR3 is TGCGCCAGCAGCTTGGATATCCGGGACAGGGGTGTAGATACGCAGTATTTT. The whole variable domain, remainder taken from reference TRBV5-1 and TRBJ2-3, is KAGVTQTPRYLIKTRGQQVTLSCSPISGHRSVSWYQQTPGQGLQFLFEYFSETQRNKGNFPGRFSGRQFSNSRSEMNVSTLELGDSALYLCASSLDIRDRGVDTQYFGPGTRLTVL.

In its sample, this clonotype was seen a few times. This rearrangement joins TRBV10-3 to TRBJ2-4, with TRBD2 identical over 11 bases. The J call is uncertain, as TRBJ2-7 better fits the DNA end. The germline CDR1 and CDR2 sequences are ENHRY and SYGVKD. The CDR3 has 14 amino acids. For the CDR3, the DNA is TGTGCCATCAGGGGGACTAGCGGAACCTACGAGCAGTACTTC. Amino acids: CAIRGTSGTYEQYF.

The V call is TRBV20-1, the J call TRBJ2-1, with 9 bases fitting TRBD2. This CDR3 comprises 14 residues. Germline V gene sequence: CDR1 DFQATT, CDR2 SNEGSKA (reference sequence). With V trimmed by 4 bases and J by 2 bases, 3 bases remained unmatched. CDR3 in amino acids: CSAKAGGPYNEQFF. CDR3 bases: TGCAGTGCTAAAGCGGGAGGTCCCTACAATGAGCAGTTCTTC.

The V and J genes are TRBV10-3 and TRBJ1-5; TRBD1 agrees at 9 bases. This CDR3 is built from 15 residues. CDR1 and CDR2 from the germline V gene are ENHRY and SYGVKD. Germline trimming cut 10 bases from V and 7 bases from J; bases unmatched to any gene: 14. This CDR3 reads CATTWGQGTGQPQHF. CDR3 DNA sequence: TGTGCCACCACATGGGGACAGGGAACCGGGCAGCCCCAGCATTTT.

The chain recombines TRBV4-3 with TRBJ2-1; 8 bases fit TRBD2. The CDR3 is 16 residues long. From germline, CDR1 is LGHNA and CDR2 YSLEER. The V gene end was trimmed by 2 bases and the J gene end by 5 bases; junction bases not matched to a gene: 8. The CDR3 sequence is CASSQLGLAGDNEQFF. CDR3 sequence (DNA): TGCGCCAGCAGCCAACTTGGACTAGCAGGGGACAATGAGCAGTTCTTC.

This clonotype has more than one count but fewer than ten. The chain combines TRBV5-1 with TRBJ2-7; TRBD2 matches at 13 bases. The CDR3 extends over 14 amino acids. Germline values: CDR1 SGHRS, CDR2 YFSETQ. J was trimmed by 7 bases and V by 1 base; bases with no gene match: 2. The CDR3 nucleotides are TGCGCCAGCAGCTTGCTGGGACTAGCGGGAGAGCAGTACTTC. The encoded protein is CASSLLGLAGEQYF.

This clonotype occurred a few times. The chain carries TRBV7-2 and TRBJ2-7, with D maybe TRBD2 (6 bases). The CDR3 loop spans 13 amino acids. With 3 bases removed from V and 3 bases from J, the gap between germline ends came to 9 bases. Looked up from germline, CDR1 is SGHTA and CDR2 is FQGNSA. CDR3 sequence (DNA): TGTGCCAGCAGCTTGGCGGGGTACTACGAGCAGTACTTC. This translates into CASSLAGYYEQYF.

The chain couples TRBV25-1 to TRBJ2-1; 8 positions match TRBD2. Germline assignment: CDR1 MGHDK and CDR2 SYGVNS. Losses at the gene ends were 7 bases for V and 13 bases for J; bases not matched to a gene: 18. This CDR3 is 15 amino acids long. CDR3 region: CASIAGTSRSLSQFF. The CDR3, as DNA: TGTGCCAGCATAGCCGGGACTAGTCGATCACTCTCACAGTTCTTC.

This clonotype was recorded a few times. V gene TRBV7-2 combines with J gene TRBJ2-7; D gene unclear. CDR3 length equals 12 residues. The germline gives CDR1 SGHTA, CDR2 FQGNSA. Deletions cut 0 bases from V and 3 bases from J, with 3 bases between. The CDR3 DNA is TGTGCCAGCAGCTTAGCGCGCTACGAGCAGTACTTC. The encoded protein is CASSLARYEQYF. Full variable domain (rest looked up from reference TRBV7-2 and TRBJ2-7): GAGVSQSPSNKVTEKGKDVELRCDPISGHTALYWYRQSLGQGLEFLIYFQGNSAPDKSGLPSDRFSAERTGGSVSTLTIQRTQQEDSAVYLCASSLARYEQYFGPGTRLTVT.

In its sample, this clonotype was seen a few times. The J gene is TRBJ2-5, the V gene TRBV6-5; D may be TRBD2 (6 bases). Germline CDR1 reads MNHEY; CDR2 reads SVGAGI. With 3 bases removed from V and 5 bases from J, the gap between germline ends came to 16 bases. The CDR3 runs 15 residues. DNA of the CDR3: TGTGCCAGCAGTTATTCGACGACTAGTTTGGAGACCCAGTACTTC. This translates into CASSYSTTSLETQYF.

This clonotype has a count of ten or more. In nucleotides, the CDR3 is TGTGCCAGCAGTGGTCCCGGGACAGGGGGGACTGAAGCTTTCTTT. Translating gives CASSGPGTGGTEAFF. The rearrangement links TRBV12-3 or TRBV12-4 to TRBJ1-1, with 11 nucleotides matching TRBD1. The V and J ends lost 5 bases and 5 bases, in that order; junction bases with no gene match: 7. This CDR3 is 15 amino acids long.

CDR3 sequence reads: CSAISPGGKSYNEQYF. CDR3 coding DNA: TGCAGTGCTATATCTCCGGGGGGGAAGTCCTACAATGAGCAGTACTTC. The chain recombines TRBV20-1 with TRBJ2-5, with 8 bases lining up with TRBD2. The germline gives CDR1 DFQATT, CDR2 SNEGSKA (reference sequence). V was pared by 4 bases and J by 11 bases, with 21 bases of the junction left unmatched. CDR3 length: 16 residues.

The rearrangement joins TRBV4-1 to TRBJ2-1, with 7 bases that match TRBD2. The CDR3 totals 17 residues. Per germline, CDR1 MGHRA and CDR2 YSYEKL. The V gene end was trimmed by 0 bases and the J gene end by 6 bases; junction bases not matched to a gene: 11. The CDR3 DNA sequence: TGCGCCAGCAGCCAAGAAGCGGTTCTAGCGGAATCCAATGAGCAGTTCTTC. Translating gives CASSQEAVLAESNEQFF.

Only one count was recorded for this clonotype. The chain carries TRBV6-1 and TRBJ2-1; TRBD1 matches at 7 bases. This CDR3 is 18 amino acids long. Germline trimming cut 7 bases from V and 4 bases from J; bases unmatched to any gene: 19. Per germline, CDR1 MNHNS and CDR2 SASEGT. CDR3 protein: CASKGAGAYKQPYNEQFF. The CDR3 nucleotides are TGTGCCAGCAAGGGGGCAGGGGCCTACAAACAACCTTACAATGAGCAGTTCTTC.

This clonotype was picked up a small number of times. The rearrangement uses TRBV29-1 and TRBJ2-1; D is possibly TRBD2 (5 bases). Trimming removed 3 bases at V and 11 bases at J, with 11 bases between. Germline CDR1 is SQVTM and CDR2 is ANQGSEA. The CDR3 contains 11 residues. The CDR3 nucleotides are TGCAGCGTTGAGTTACGGGAAAAGCAGTTCTTC. This codes for CSVELREKQFF.